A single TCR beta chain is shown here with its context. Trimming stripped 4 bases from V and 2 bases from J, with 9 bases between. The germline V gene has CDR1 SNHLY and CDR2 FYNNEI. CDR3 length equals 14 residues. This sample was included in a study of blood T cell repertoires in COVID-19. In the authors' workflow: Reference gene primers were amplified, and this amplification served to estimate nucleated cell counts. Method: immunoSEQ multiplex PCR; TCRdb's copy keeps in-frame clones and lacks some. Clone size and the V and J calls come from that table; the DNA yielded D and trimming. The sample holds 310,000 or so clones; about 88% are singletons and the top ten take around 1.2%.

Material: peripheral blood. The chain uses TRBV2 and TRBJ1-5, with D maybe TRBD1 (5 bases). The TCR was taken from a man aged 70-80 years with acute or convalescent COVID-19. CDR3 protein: CASSVAGGNQPQHF. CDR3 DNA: TGTGCCAGCAGTGTGGCGGGGGGCAATCAGCCCCAGCATTTT. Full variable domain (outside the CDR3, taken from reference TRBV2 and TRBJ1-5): EPEVTQTPSHQVTQMGQEVILRCVPISNHLYFYWYRQILGQKVEFLVSFYNNEISEKSEIFDDQFSVERPDGSNFTLKIRSTKLEDSAMYFCASSVAGGNQPQHFGDGTRLSIL.